Listed below are T cell receptor beta chains from one sample, sequenced in a study of T cell repertoires in cytomegalovirus infection. TCRdb re-analysed the reads in MiXCR, keeping a single row per CDR3 protein. The table shows approximately 250,000 distinct CDR3 sequences, with over 9% occurring only once. Sequenced sample: PBMCs. Every receptor here comes from a human donor in good health (CMV status not recorded). Some clones in this sample may be carry-over from other donors' samples. Each CDR3 is given with its conserved first and last residue. D genes are given only for firm matches. A clone size is listed for some rows: how often the clone was seen (once, few, many), or a class if it is expanded.

V gene	J gene	clone size	D gene	CDR3 protein	CDR3 DNA
TRBV7-3	TRBJ2-3	NA	TRBD1	CASSSDRGSIPDTQYF	TGTGCCAGCAGCTCTGACAGGGGGTCCATTCCAGATACGCAGTATTTT
TRBV5-1	TRBJ2-5	NA	TRBD1	CASSLDRGGRETQYF	TGCGCCAGCAGCTTGGACAGGGGTGGAAGGGAGACCCAGTACTTC
TRBV6-2/TRBV6-3	TRBJ2-1	few	TRBD2	CASSYSSGPEQFF	TGTGCCAGCAGTTACTCTAGCGGGCCTGAGCAGTTCTTC
TRBV7-2	TRBJ2-5	medium-sized	NA	CASSPGQVRGTQYF	TGTGCCAGCAGCCCTGGGCAGGTCCGTGGGACCCAGTACTTC
TRBV7-2	TRBJ1-5	many	TRBD1	CASSFRGQSQPQHF	TGTGCCAGCAGCTTCAGGGGGCAAAGTCAGCCCCAGCATTTT
TRBV25-1	TRBJ1-2	many	NA	CASSGHYGYTF	TGTGCCAGCAGTGGTCACTATGGCTACACCTTC
TRBV28	TRBJ2-7	few	NA	CASTFNSLREQYF	TGTGCCAGCACTTTTAACAGTTTGAGGGAGCAGTACTTC
TRBV29-1	TRBJ1-1	NA	NA	CSVDGGGTEAFF	TGCAGCGTTGATGGGGGCGGCACTGAAGCTTTCTTT
TRBV6-2/TRBV6-3	TRBJ2-1	NA	NA	CASSPGTRGEQFF	TGTGCCAGCAGTCCCGGGACCCGTGGTGAGCAGTTCTTC
TRBV12-3/TRBV12-4	TRBJ1-5	NA	TRBD1	CASSFTGGLRPQHF	TGTGCCAGCAGTTTCACAGGGGGCCTTCGTCCCCAGCATTTT
TRBV2	TRBJ2-5	NA	TRBD2	CASSEVPGGETQYF	TGTGCCAGCAGTGAGGTCCCCGGGGGGGAGACCCAGTACTTC
TRBV6-6	TRBJ2-7	NA	NA	CASSYRAGRSYEQYF	TGTGCCAGCAGTTACAGGGCGGGACGCTCCTACGAGCAGTACTTC
TRBV6-2/TRBV6-3	TRBJ1-1	NA	TRBD1	CASSEWTGLAGKNTEAFF	TGTGCCAGCAGTGAGTGGACAGGGCTTGCTGGTAAGAACACTGAAGCTTTCTTT
TRBV12-3/TRBV12-4	TRBJ1-5	many	TRBD1	CASGATGGNQPQHF	TGTGCCAGCGGGGCGACAGGGGGCAATCAGCCCCAGCATTTT
TRBV5-4	TRBJ2-3	NA	NA	CASSLPSERTQYF	TGTGCCAGCAGCTTGCCTAGCGAGCGTACGCAGTATTTT
TRBV18	TRBJ1-1	few	NA	CASSPNWGGSEAFF	TGTGCCAGCTCACCGAATTGGGGGGGCTCTGAAGCTTTCTTT
TRBV20-1	TRBJ1-5	NA	NA	CSAVPAVGNQPQHF	TGCAGTGCTGTCCCCGCGGTGGGCAATCAGCCCCAGCATTTT
TRBV28	TRBJ2-3	many	TRBD2	CASSLIRGAGETDTQYF	TGTGCCAGCAGTTTAATACGCGGAGCGGGAGAGACAGATACGCAGTATTTT
TRBV5-1	TRBJ2-1	NA	TRBD2	CASSSAGTHNEQFF	TGCGCCAGCAGCTCAGCGGGAACCCACAATGAGCAGTTCTTC
TRBV10-3	TRBJ2-7	many	TRBD1	CAISDRDRGHEQYF	TGTGCCATCAGTGATAGGGACAGGGGCCACGAGCAGTACTTC
TRBV6-5	TRBJ1-6	NA	NA	CASSYQGTPLHF	TGTGCCAGCAGTTACCAGGGTACGCCCCTCCACTTT
TRBV6-5	TRBJ2-1	many	NA	CASSYWSGSSYNEQFF	TGTGCCAGCAGTTACTGGTCTGGGAGCTCCTACAATGAGCAGTTCTTC
TRBV27	TRBJ1-3	NA	NA	CASGGPGNTIYF	TGTGCCAGCGGGGGGCCTGGAAACACCATATATTTT
TRBV7-6	TRBJ2-1	many	NA	CASSLGNEQFF	TGTGCCAGCAGCTTAGGTAATGAGCAGTTCTTC
TRBV5-5	TRBJ2-7	few	NA	CASSLLDGAYEQYF	TGTGCCAGCAGCTTGTTGGACGGGGCCTACGAGCAGTACTTC
TRBV30	TRBJ1-2	many	NA	CAWSFTGLGYTF	TGTGCCTGGAGTTTTACAGGTCTTGGCTACACCTTC
TRBV5-1	TRBJ1-2	many	NA	CASSLDRTAGYGYTF	TGCGCCAGCAGCTTGGACCGTACAGCGGGCTATGGCTACACCTTC
TRBV6-1	TRBJ1-1	many	NA	CASSVEEATEAFF	TGTGCCAGCAGTGTCGAGGAGGCCACTGAAGCTTTCTTT
TRBV20-1	TRBJ2-1	NA	TRBD2	CSARRSGRVYNEQFF	TGCAGTGCTAGGAGGAGCGGGAGAGTCTACAATGAGCAGTTCTTC
TRBV9	TRBJ1-2	many	NA	CASSVGDLPYGYTF	TGTGCCAGCAGCGTAGGAGACCTTCCGTATGGCTACACCTTC
TRBV11-3	TRBJ2-7	few	NA	CASSRSRVYSHEQYF	TGTGCCAGCAGCCGTTCGAGGGTCTACTCCCACGAGCAGTACTTC
TRBV28	TRBJ1-4	NA	NA	CASSPGARNEKLFF	TGTGCCAGCAGCCCGGGTGCCCGGAATGAAAAACTGTTTTTT
TRBV28	TRBJ2-2	few	NA	CASRGFSNTGELFF	TGTGCCAGCAGGGGTTTTTCAAACACCGGGGAGCTGTTTTTT
TRBV7-9	TRBJ2-2	few	TRBD1	CASSFRQGNTGELFF	TGTGCCAGCAGCTTCCGACAGGGGAACACCGGGGAGCTGTTTTTT
TRBV11-3	TRBJ1-1	many	NA	CASSLIRGESTEAFF	TGTGCCAGCAGCTTAATTCGGGGGGAGAGCACTGAAGCTTTCTTT
TRBV12-3/TRBV12-4	TRBJ1-4	many	NA	CASSPPSNEKLFF	TGTGCCAGCAGTCCCCCATCTAATGAAAAACTGTTTTTT
TRBV6-1	TRBJ1-4	many	NA	CASSSPLWGVEKLFF	TGTGCCAGCAGTTCCCCGTTGTGGGGCGTTGAAAAACTGTTTTTT
TRBV20-1	TRBJ1-3	few	TRBD1	CSARDRDRGSSGNTIYF	TGCAGTGCTAGAGACCGTGACAGGGGGTCCTCTGGAAACACCATATATTTT
TRBV7-7	TRBJ2-1	many	TRBD1	CASSFSSGTGENEQFF	TGTGCCAGCAGCTTTTCTTCCGGGACAGGGGAGAATGAGCAGTTCTTC